This TCR beta chain appears in the sequencing data of a study of blood T cell repertoires in COVID-19 (dated by TCRdb to the early 2020s). Looking at the study overall: The collaborator samples originated in the United States, Italy and Spain and spanned the acute and convalescent phases of COVID-19. The sample metadata nearly always contained a de-identified subject ID, COVID-19 status, age in years and sex. Where HLA class I and class II types were available, the types were taken from metadata supplied by the sample provider, not from assay-based typing. The dataset comprised deeply sampled blood TCRbeta repertoires from subjects exposed to, actively infected with, or recovered from COVID-19. A freely available public database, intended as a resource for researchers studying the immune response to SARS-CoV-2, is where the repertoires were released. The samples were drawn from the first 160 participants of the ongoing ImmuneRACE study and from 950 to 1,500 subjects provided by 6 global collaborators. The material from the prospective study consisted of cDNA or gDNA derived from T cells, B-cell-depleted T cells, or PBMCs. On the study overall, not on this receptor specifically: The amount of clinical and demographic metadata varied by source and participant and was provided uncurated.

On this clone: Its antigen is unknown. There are no base qualities to consult, and no much larger clone falls within one base.

The germline V gene yields LGHNT for CDR1 and FRNRAP for CDR2. V is reduced by 4 bases and J by 0 bases, leaving a spacing of 16 bases between them. The cysteine opens and the phenylalanine closes a CDR3 of 17 amino acids. Only CDR3 DNA is held: 51 bases, read in frame from base 1. One collaborating source in Seattle enrolled patients during active infection and followed them longitudinally through the course of disease. The collaborating institutions used their own protocols to collect whole blood in K2EDTA tubes. For TCRbeta analysis, collaborator samples were shipped as frozen whole blood, as isolated PBMCs, or as DNA extracted from either sample type. TCRbeta CDR3 regions were amplified from genomic DNA using the immunoSEQ Assay, a bias-controlled multiplex PCR. The source study handled its data this way. The number of nucleated cells in each sample was estimated from the amplification of reference gene primers within the assay. Sequence reads were collapsed and filtered to measure the absolute abundance of every unique TCRbeta CDR3 rearrangement. For each sample, productive Simpson clonality was calculated by taking the square root of Simpson's diversity index across productive rearrangements. The table was pulled from immuneACCESS by TCRdb, which kept in-frame rearrangements only. Such tables lose some clones; where checked, under half of the loss comes from unresolved V genes, and the rest has no known cause. From that table come the V and J calls and clone size; the DNA was used to work out D and trimming. This sample holds 150,000 to 250,000 clones; about 93% were observed only once. The ten largest make up 0.6% to 0.8% of the sample.

The source material was peripheral blood. This receptor chain uses TRBV12-5 and TRBJ1-5, and TRBD1 may be the D gene, going by 5 matching bases. The sequence was collected from a man between 25 and 39 years old with COVID-19, enrolled during active disease. The CDR3 region: CASGSLYETVSNQPQHF. The DNA reads as follows: TGTGCTAGTGGTTCTCTATACGAGACAGTTAGCAATCAGCCCCAGCATTTT.